This T cell receptor (beta chain) appears in the sequencing data of a study of blood T cell repertoires in COVID-19. Across the study: Italy, Spain and the United States were the sources of the convalescent and acute COVID-19 samples. The cDNA or gDNA used as material had been derived from T cells, B-cell-depleted T cells, or PBMCs.

The CDR3 consists of 10 residues. Germline CDR1 reads SQVTM; CDR2 reads ANQGSEA. Germline trimming cut 7 bases from V and 9 bases from J; bases unmatched to any gene: 3. Measured with immunoSEQ multiplex PCR; TCRdb has only the in-frame clones, and not every one. The sample carries 150,000 to 200,000 clones, 80% to 90% recorded once. Source material: peripheral blood. This TCR was recovered from a woman between 55 and 75 years old with COVID-19, enrolled during active disease. The rearrangement links TRBV29-1 to TRBJ2-1; 7 nucleotides line up with TRBD1. The CDR3 loop reads CSGHRGEQFF. CDR3 nucleotides: TGCAGCGGCCACAGGGGTGAGCAGTTCTTC.